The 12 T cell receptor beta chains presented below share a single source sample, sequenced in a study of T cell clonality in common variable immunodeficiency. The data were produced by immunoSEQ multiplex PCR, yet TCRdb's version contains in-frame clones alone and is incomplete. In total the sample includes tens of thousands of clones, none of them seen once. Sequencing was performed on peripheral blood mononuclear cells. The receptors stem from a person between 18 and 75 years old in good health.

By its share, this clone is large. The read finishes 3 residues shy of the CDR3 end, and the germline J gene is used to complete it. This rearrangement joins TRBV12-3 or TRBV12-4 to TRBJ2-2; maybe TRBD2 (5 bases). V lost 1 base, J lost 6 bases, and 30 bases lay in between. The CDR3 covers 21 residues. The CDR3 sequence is CASSLERVIWRVWKTSGELFF. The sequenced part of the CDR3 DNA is TGTGCCAGCAGTTTAGAGAGGGTGATATGGCGGGTTTGGAAAACTTCCGGGGAG.

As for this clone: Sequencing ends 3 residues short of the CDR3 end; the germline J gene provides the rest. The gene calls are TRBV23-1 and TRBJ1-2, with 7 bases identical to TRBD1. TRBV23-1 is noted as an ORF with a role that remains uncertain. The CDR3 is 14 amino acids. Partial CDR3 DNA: TGCGCCAGCAGTCAATCAGGGGGCGCAGATACC. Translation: CASSQSGGADT. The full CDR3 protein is CASSQSGGADTYTF.

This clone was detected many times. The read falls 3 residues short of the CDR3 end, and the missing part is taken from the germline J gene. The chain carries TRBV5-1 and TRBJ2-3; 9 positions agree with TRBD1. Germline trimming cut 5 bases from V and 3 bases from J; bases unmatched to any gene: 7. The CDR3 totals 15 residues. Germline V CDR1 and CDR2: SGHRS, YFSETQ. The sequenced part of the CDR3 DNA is TGCGCCAGCAGAATACAGGGGGCTTCGACAGATACG. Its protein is CASRIQGASTDT. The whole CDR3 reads CASRIQGASTDTQYF.

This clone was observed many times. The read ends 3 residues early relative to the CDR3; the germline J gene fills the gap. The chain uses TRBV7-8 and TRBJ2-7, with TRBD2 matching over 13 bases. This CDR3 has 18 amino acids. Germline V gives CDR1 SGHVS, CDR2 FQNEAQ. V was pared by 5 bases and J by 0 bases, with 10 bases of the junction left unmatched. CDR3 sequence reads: CASSLLGTSGESSYEQYF. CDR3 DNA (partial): TGTGCCAGCAGCCTTCTCGGGACTAGCGGGGAGAGCTCCTACGAG.

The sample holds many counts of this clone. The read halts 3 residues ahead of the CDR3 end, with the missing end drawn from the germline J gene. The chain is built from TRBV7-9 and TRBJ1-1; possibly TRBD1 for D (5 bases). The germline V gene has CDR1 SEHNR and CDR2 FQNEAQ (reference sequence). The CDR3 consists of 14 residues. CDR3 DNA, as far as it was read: TGTGCCAGCAGCTTAGAGGGGCAAGCACAAGAA. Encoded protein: CASSLEGQAQE. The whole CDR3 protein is CASSLEGQAQEAFF.

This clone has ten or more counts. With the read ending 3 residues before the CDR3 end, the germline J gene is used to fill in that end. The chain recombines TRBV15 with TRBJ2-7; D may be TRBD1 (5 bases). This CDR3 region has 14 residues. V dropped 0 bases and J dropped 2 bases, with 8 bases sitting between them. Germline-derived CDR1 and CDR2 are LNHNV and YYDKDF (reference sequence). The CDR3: CATSREAGTYEQYF. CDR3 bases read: TGTGCCACCAGCAGAGAGGCAGGGACCTACGAG.

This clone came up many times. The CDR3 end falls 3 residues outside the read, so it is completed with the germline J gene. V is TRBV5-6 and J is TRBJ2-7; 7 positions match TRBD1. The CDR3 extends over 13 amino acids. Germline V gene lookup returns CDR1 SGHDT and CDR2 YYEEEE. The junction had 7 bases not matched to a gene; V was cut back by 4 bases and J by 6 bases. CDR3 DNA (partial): TGTGCCAGCAGCATCCGACAGGGTATCGAG. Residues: CASSIRQGIE. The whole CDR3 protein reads CASSIRQGIEQYF.

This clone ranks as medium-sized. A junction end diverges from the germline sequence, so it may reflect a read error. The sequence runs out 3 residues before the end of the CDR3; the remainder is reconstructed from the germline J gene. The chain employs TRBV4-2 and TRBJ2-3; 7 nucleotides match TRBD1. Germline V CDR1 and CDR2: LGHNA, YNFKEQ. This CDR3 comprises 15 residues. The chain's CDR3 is CASSQDSSGGDTQYF. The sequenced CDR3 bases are TGCGCCAGCAGCCAAGATTCCTCAGGGGGAGATACG.

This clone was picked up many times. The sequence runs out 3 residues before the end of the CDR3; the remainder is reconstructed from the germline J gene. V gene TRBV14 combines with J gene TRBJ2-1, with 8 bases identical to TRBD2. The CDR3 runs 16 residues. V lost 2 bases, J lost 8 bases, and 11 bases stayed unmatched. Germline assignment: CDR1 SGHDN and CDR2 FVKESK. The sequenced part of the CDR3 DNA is TGTGCCAGCAGCCAAAATGACGGGAGGGGGATGGATGAG. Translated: CASSQNDGRGMDE. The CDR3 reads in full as CASSQNDGRGMDEQFF.

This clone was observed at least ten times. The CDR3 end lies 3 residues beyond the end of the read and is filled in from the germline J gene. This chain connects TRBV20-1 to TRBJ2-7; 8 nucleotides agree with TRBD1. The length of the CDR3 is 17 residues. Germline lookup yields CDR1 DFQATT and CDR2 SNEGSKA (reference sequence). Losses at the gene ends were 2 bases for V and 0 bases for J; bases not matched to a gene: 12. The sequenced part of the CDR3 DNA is TGCAGTGCTAGACCCCTAGTAGGAGGACAGGGCTCCTACGAG. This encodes CSARPLVGGQGSYE. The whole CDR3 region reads CSARPLVGGQGSYEQYF.

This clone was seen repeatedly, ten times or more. CDR3 residues: CAAAGGMNTEAFF. CDR3 DNA (partial): TGTGCCGCGGCGGGGGGCATGAACACTGAA. The chain couples TRBV19 to TRBJ1-1; D is perhaps TRBD1 (6 bases). The read falls 3 residues short of the CDR3 end, and the missing part is taken from the germline J gene. V was pared by 11 bases and J by 0 bases, with 13 bases between. The CDR3 consists of 13 residues. The germline V gene encodes CDR1 LNHDA and CDR2 SQIVND (reference sequence).

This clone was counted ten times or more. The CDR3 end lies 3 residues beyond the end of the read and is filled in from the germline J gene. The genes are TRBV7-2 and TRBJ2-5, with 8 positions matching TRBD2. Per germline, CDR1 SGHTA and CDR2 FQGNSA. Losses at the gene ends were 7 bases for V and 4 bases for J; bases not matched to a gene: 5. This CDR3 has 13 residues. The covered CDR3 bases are TGTGCCAGCACCGGGGGGGGACGAGAGACC. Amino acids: CASTGGGRET. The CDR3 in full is CASTGGGRETQYF.